Reported below is one TCR beta chain. V was trimmed by 8 bases and J by 4 bases, leaving 11 bases between them. Germline V gives CDR1 MDHEN, CDR2 SYDVKM. This CDR3 region has 12 residues. The entry originates in a study of T cell clones after liver transplantation. On the study more broadly: Liver transplant recipients had immunosuppression withdrawal attempted within 2 years.

Method: immunoSEQ multiplex PCR; TCRdb's copy keeps in-frame clones and lacks some. The sample lists 50,000 or so clones; roughly 71% were seen once. The sequenced sample was CD4+ T cells from blood, obtained 54 months after liver transplant. The chain employs TRBV28 and TRBJ1-2, with a tentative D call TRBD1 (5 bases). The receptor's source is a human patient who received a liver transplant. Some T cells may arise from the graft donor. CDR3 residues: CASLGDGYGYTF. The DNA for the CDR3 is TGTGCCAGCCTGGGGGACGGCTATGGCTACACCTTC.